These 7 T cell receptor beta chains originate from one sample sequenced in a study of STAT5B mutations in CD4+ large granular lymphocyte leukemia. Here immunoSEQ multiplex PCR was the method, and the copy in TCRdb shows in-frame clones only, minus some. The data show roughly 32,000 clones, more than 60% seen once. Sequenced material: CD4+ T cells from blood buffy coats. These receptors all come from a human donor in good health.

The chain uses TRBV9 and TRBJ2-2; D remains ambiguous. This CDR3 spans 13 amino acids. Trimming took 0 bases from V and 4 from J, leaving 4 bases between them. The germline gives CDR1 SGDLS, CDR2 YYNGEE. This CDR3 is CASSVGLTGELFF. For the CDR3, the DNA is TGTGCCAGCAGCGTAGGGCTCACCGGGGAGCTGTTTTTT.

The chain joins TRBV6-1 to TRBJ1-2; D call uncertain. Germline V gives CDR1 MNHNS, CDR2 SASEGT. The CDR3 is made up of 11 amino acids. Trimming left V 6 bases short and J 1 base short, with 3 bases between. CDR3 region: CASSVNYGYTF. CDR3 nucleotides: TGTGCCAGCAGCGTTAACTATGGCTACACCTTC.

This clone was recorded a few times. The chain recombines TRBV5-1 with TRBJ1-1, with 7 nucleotides matching TRBD1. This CDR3 is built from 13 residues. V shed 2 bases and J 3 bases; nucleotides not matched to a gene: 1. CDR1 and CDR2 (germline): SGHRS, YFSETQ. CDR3 sequence reads: CASSFTGDTEAFF. CDR3 nucleotide sequence: TGCGCCAGCAGCTTTACAGGGGACACTGAAGCTTTCTTT.

The genes are TRBV11-2 and TRBJ2-7, with D perhaps TRBD1 (5 bases). V dropped 1 base and J dropped 2 bases, with 12 bases sitting between them. The CDR3 extends over 15 amino acids. Looked up from germline, CDR1 is SGHAT and CDR2 is FQNNGV. CDR3 DNA sequence: TGTGCCAGCAGCTTAGCGTCGCAGGGCGCCTACGAGCAGTACTTC. Translation: CASSLASQGAYEQYF.

The chain couples TRBV2 to TRBJ2-2; D call uncertain. The CDR3 extends over 12 amino acids. V lost 4 bases and J 5 bases, leaving 5 bases between the germline ends. Germline V gene sequence: CDR1 SNHLY, CDR2 FYNNEI. Here the CDR3 reads CASSGPTGELFF. The CDR3 DNA reads as TGTGCCAGCAGTGGACCTACCGGGGAGCTGTTTTTT.

This rearrangement joins TRBV19 to TRBJ2-3; unclear D gene. The CDR3 loop spans 15 amino acids. Trimming stripped 4 bases from V and 0 bases from J, with 11 bases between. The germline gives CDR1 LNHDA, CDR2 SQIVND (reference sequence). Here the CDR3 DNA reads TGTGCCAGTAGTAACGAGGCTTTAAGCACAGATACGCAGTATTTT. This encodes CASSNEALSTDTQYF.

This clone has more than one count but fewer than ten. This sequence joins TRBV4-2 and TRBJ1-2; no reliable D call. Trimming removed 3 bases from V and 4 bases from J, with 15 bases in between. CDR1 and CDR2 (germline): LGHNA, YNFKEQ. There are 15 residues in the CDR3. CDR3 region: CASSQGGPSTYGYTF. CDR3 DNA: TGTGCCAGCAGCCAGGGAGGACCGTCTACCTATGGCTACACCTTC.